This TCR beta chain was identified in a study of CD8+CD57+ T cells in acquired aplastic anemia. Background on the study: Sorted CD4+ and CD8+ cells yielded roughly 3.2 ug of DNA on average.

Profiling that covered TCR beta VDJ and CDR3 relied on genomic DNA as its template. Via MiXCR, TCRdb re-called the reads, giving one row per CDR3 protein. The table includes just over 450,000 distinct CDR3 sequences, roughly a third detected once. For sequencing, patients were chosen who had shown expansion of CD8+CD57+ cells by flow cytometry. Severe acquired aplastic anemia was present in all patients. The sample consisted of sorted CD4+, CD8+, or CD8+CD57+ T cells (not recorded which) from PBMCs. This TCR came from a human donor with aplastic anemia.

The CDR3 DNA sequence: TGTGCCACCAGCAGAGATGGACCCCACACTGAAGCTTTCTTT. Its translation is CATSRDGPHTEAFF. This sequence joins TRBV15 and TRBJ1-1; D is ambiguous. V lost 0 bases to trimming and J lost 3 bases, with 8 bases between them. The CDR3 extends over 14 amino acids. CDR1 and CDR2 from the germline V gene are LNHNV and YYDKDF (reference sequence).